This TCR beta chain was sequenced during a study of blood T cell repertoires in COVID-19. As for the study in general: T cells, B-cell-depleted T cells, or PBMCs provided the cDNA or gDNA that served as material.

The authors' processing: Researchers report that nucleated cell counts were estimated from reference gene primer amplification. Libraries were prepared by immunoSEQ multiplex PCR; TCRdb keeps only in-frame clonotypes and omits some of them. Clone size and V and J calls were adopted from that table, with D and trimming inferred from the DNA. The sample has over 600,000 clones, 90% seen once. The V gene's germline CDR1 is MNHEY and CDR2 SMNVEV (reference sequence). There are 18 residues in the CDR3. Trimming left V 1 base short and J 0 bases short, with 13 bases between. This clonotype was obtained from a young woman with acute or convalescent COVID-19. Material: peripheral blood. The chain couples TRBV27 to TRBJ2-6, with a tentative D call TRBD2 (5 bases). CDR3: CASSLLAGQSSGANVLTF. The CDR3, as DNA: TGTGCCAGCAGTTTATTGGCGGGCCAATCCTCTGGGGCCAACGTCCTGACTTTC.